These T cell receptor beta chains were read from a single sample in a study of CD4 T cells in lung cancer. TCRdb's copy holds only in-frame clones and misses some; the assay was immunoSEQ multiplex PCR. The table lists about 10,000 clones, about three fifths of them singletons. The sequenced material came from normal lung tissue taken away from the tumor. These TCRs come from a man in his 60s with non-small cell lung cancer. Each CDR3 is given with its conserved first and last residue. Fields, in order: J gene, clone size, V gene, D gene, CDR3 protein, CDR3 DNA. A D gene is named only where the DNA matches it firmly. Where a row states a size, it is once, few, many or the class of an expanded clone; other rows omit it.

j_call: TRBJ2-3
clone_size: -
v_call: TRBV9
d_call: TRBD1
cdr3_aa: CASSVTLNRGTDTQYF
cdr3_nt: TGTGCCAGCAGCGTCACATTAAACAGGGGTACAGATACGCAGTATTTT

j_call: TRBJ2-1
clone_size: once
v_call: TRBV10-3
d_call: -
cdr3_aa: CAISTRSSYNEQFF
cdr3_nt: TGTGCCATCAGTACTAGAAGCTCCTACAATGAGCAGTTCTTC

j_call: TRBJ1-4
clone_size: few
v_call: TRBV7-9
d_call: -
cdr3_aa: CASSPLGATNEKLFF
cdr3_nt: TGTGCCAGCAGTCCCCTCGGGGCAACTAATGAAAAACTGTTTTTT

j_call: TRBJ2-7
clone_size: -
v_call: TRBV14
d_call: TRBD2
cdr3_aa: CASSQDRGLAYEQYF
cdr3_nt: TGTGCCAGCAGCCAAGATCGGGGACTAGCCTACGAGCAGTACTTC

j_call: TRBJ2-1
clone_size: -
v_call: TRBV6-6
d_call: -
cdr3_aa: CASSYSTGGGQEQFF
cdr3_nt: TGTGCCAGCAGTTACTCGACGGGGGGCGGACAAGAGCAGTTCTTC

j_call: TRBJ1-1
clone_size: -
v_call: TRBV5-1
d_call: -
cdr3_aa: CASSLGGGRGGTEAFF
cdr3_nt: TGCGCCAGCAGCTTAGGGGGGGGTAGAGGCGGCACTGAAGCTTTCTTT

j_call: TRBJ2-5
clone_size: -
v_call: TRBV15
d_call: -
cdr3_aa: CATSPQGRETQYF
cdr3_nt: TGTGCCACCAGCCCACAGGGCAGGGAGACCCAGTACTTC

j_call: TRBJ2-3
clone_size: -
v_call: TRBV19
d_call: TRBD2
cdr3_aa: CASSIGDYTDTQYF
cdr3_nt: TGTGCCAGTAGTATTGGGGACTACACAGATACGCAGTATTTT

j_call: TRBJ2-5
clone_size: -
v_call: TRBV5-1
d_call: -
cdr3_aa: CASSLGETFQETQYF
cdr3_nt: TGCGCCAGCAGCTTGGGGGAGACATTTCAAGAGACCCAGTACTTC

j_call: TRBJ2-3
clone_size: -
v_call: TRBV4-1
d_call: -
cdr3_aa: CASSLVGDTDTQYF
cdr3_nt: TGCGCCAGCAGCTTGGTCGGGGACACAGATACGCAGTATTTT

j_call: TRBJ1-5
clone_size: few
v_call: TRBV18
d_call: -
cdr3_aa: CASSPPPTGNRRQPQHF
cdr3_nt: TGTGCCAGCTCACCACCCCCAACGGGGAATAGAAGGCAGCCCCAGCATTTT

j_call: TRBJ2-5
clone_size: -
v_call: TRBV7-8
d_call: TRBD1
cdr3_aa: CASSRRQGWGQETQYF
cdr3_nt: TGTGCCAGCAGCCGAAGACAGGGATGGGGCCAAGAGACCCAGTACTTC

j_call: TRBJ1-5
clone_size: few
v_call: TRBV27
d_call: TRBD1
cdr3_aa: CASSPGQGNQPQHF
cdr3_nt: TGTGCCAGCAGTCCCGGACAGGGGAATCAGCCCCAGCATTTT

j_call: TRBJ2-7
clone_size: -
v_call: TRBV5-1
d_call: -
cdr3_aa: CASSASPYEQYF
cdr3_nt: TGCGCCAGCAGCGCGTCTCCCTACGAGCAGTACTTC

j_call: TRBJ1-3
clone_size: -
v_call: TRBV2
d_call: -
cdr3_aa: CATQGGGNTIYF
cdr3_nt: TGTGCCACCCAGGGAGGTGGAAACACCATATATTTT

j_call: TRBJ2-1
clone_size: -
v_call: TRBV6-4
d_call: TRBD2
cdr3_aa: CASSSGLAGNEQFF
cdr3_nt: TGTGCCAGCAGTTCCGGACTAGCGGGCAATGAGCAGTTCTTC

j_call: TRBJ1-1
clone_size: few
v_call: TRBV10-2
d_call: -
cdr3_aa: CASFQEGRGTEAFF
cdr3_nt: TGCGCCAGCTTCCAGGAGGGGCGCGGTACTGAAGCTTTCTTT

j_call: TRBJ2-2
clone_size: -
v_call: TRBV5-6
d_call: -
cdr3_aa: CASSPFRSRGTGELFF
cdr3_nt: TGTGCCAGCAGTCCCTTTAGGAGCCGAGGCACCGGGGAGCTGTTTTTT

j_call: TRBJ2-3
clone_size: few
v_call: TRBV7-3
d_call: TRBD1
cdr3_aa: CASSPRGDRADTQYF
cdr3_nt: TGTGCCAGCAGCCCCCGAGGAGACAGGGCAGATACGCAGTATTTT

j_call: TRBJ2-3
clone_size: -
v_call: TRBV9
d_call: -
cdr3_aa: CASSVGAGPSTDTQYF
cdr3_nt: TGTGCCAGCAGCGTAGGGGCGGGACCTAGCACAGATACGCAGTATTTT

j_call: TRBJ1-2
clone_size: -
v_call: TRBV5-1
d_call: -
cdr3_aa: CASSLSAANNYGYTF
cdr3_nt: TGCGCCAGCAGCTTGAGCGCAGCCAATAACTATGGCTACACCTTC

j_call: TRBJ1-5
clone_size: few
v_call: TRBV4-1
d_call: -
cdr3_aa: CASSQEPTGNQPQHF
cdr3_nt: TGCGCCAGCAGCCAAGAACCGACGGGGAATCAGCCCCAGCATTTT

j_call: TRBJ2-5
clone_size: -
v_call: TRBV11-2
d_call: TRBD1
cdr3_aa: CASRGQGQETQYF
cdr3_nt: TGTGCCAGCAGGGGACAGGGTCAAGAGACCCAGTACTTC

j_call: TRBJ2-2
clone_size: -
v_call: TRBV7-8
d_call: -
cdr3_aa: CASSLRTSSGELFF
cdr3_nt: TGTGCCAGCAGCTTAAGGACATCATCCGGGGAGCTGTTTTTT